This TCR beta chain was identified during a study of shared clonotypes between healthy human individuals. Overall study context: Participating donors consisted of a couple of women and a few men aged 18 to 49.

As for this clone: The target antigen is unknown.

The healthy adult donors were HIV-negative and reported no recent acute infections or vaccinations. Study observations and caveats: Relative to clonotypes present in all four donors, those not shared had lower generation probabilities.

Researchers ran the assay at a deep level. Measured with immunoSEQ multiplex PCR; TCRdb has only the in-frame clones, and not every one. Seen here are about 2 million clones, roughly 96% observed once, and the top ten hold more than 0.1%. Trimming removed 0 bases at V and 1 base at J, with 13 bases between. The CDR3 consists of 17 residues. Germline CDR1 reads MGHRA; CDR2 reads YSYEKL. Sequencing used naive CD4+ T cells sorted from blood. Stated subset: CD45RA+ positively selected. The clonotype originates from a man aged 18 to 29 in good health. The rearrangement uses TRBV4-1 and TRBJ1-5; D might be TRBD1 (6 bases). The DNA of the CDR3 is TGCGCCAGCAGCCAAGATGGGGGGGCGATCAGCAATCAGCCCCAGCATTTT. Translation: CASSQDGGAISNQPQHF.